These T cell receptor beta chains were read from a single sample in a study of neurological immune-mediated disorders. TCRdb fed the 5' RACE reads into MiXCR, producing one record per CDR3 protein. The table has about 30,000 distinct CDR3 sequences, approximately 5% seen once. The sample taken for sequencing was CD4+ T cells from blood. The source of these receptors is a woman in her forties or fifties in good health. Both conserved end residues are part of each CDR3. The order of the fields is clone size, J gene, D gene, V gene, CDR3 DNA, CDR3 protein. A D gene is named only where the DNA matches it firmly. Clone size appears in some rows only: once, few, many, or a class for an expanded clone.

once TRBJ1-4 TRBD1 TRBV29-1 TGCAGCGTCACCGGGGGACAGGGGGGCGACGAACTGTTTTTT CSVTGGQGGDELFF
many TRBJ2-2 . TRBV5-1 TGCGCCAGCAGCATTCTGGTACCCGGGGAGCTGTTTTTT CASSILVPGELFF
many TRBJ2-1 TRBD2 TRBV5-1 TGCGCCAGCAGCTCCCTAGCGGGGGGGCGTAATGAGCAGTTCTTC CASSSLAGGRNEQFF
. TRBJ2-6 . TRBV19 TGTGCCAGTAACATGGGCTCTGGGGCCAACGTCCTGACTTTC CASNMGSGANVLTF
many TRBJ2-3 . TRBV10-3 TGTGCCATCAGGTCAACGTCGGGCACAGATACGCAGTATTTT CAIRSTSGTDTQYF
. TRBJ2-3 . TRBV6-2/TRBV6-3 TGTGCCAGCAGTTACGTCGGACCGGGCAAGGATACGCAGTATTTT CASSYVGPGKDTQYF
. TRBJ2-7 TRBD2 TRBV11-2 TGTGCCAGCAGCTTCCCCAGGACTAGCGGGAGGCACGAGCAGTACTTC CASSFPRTSGRHEQYF
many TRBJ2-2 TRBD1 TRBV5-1 TGCGCCAGCAGCAGGGGGACAGGGTCGAACACCGGGGAGCTGTTTTTT CASSRGTGSNTGELFF
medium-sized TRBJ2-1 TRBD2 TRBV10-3 TGTGCCATCAGTGAGTCCGGACTAGTTTTTGAGCAGTTCTTC CAISESGLVFEQFF
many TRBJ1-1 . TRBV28 TGTGCCAGCAGTGCACCTGGGAACATGAACACTGAAGCTTTCTTT CASSAPGNMNTEAFF
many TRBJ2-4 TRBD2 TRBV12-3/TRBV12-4 TGTGCCAGCAGTTTCGGTCAGCGGGAGGGTAGGAAAAACATTCAGTACTTC CASSFGQREGRKNIQYF
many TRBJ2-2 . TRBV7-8 TGTGCCAGCAGCTTAGTTAGGGTCGGGGAGCTGTTTTTT CASSLVRVGELFF
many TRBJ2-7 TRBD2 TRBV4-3 TGCGCCAGCAGCCAAGAATCCGGGAGGGTCCACGAGCAGTACTTC CASSQESGRVHEQYF
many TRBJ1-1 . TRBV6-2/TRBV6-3 TGTGCCAGCATTCCTAGAACCGGGAGGAGGGACACTGAAGCTTTCTTT CASIPRTGRRDTEAFF
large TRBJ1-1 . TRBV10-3 TGTGCCATCAGCCCAGACGGGGTTGGGAAAGCTTTCTTT CAISPDGVGKAFF
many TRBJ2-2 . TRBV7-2 TGTGCCAGCAGCTTACGAGGGGCGCCCGGGGAGCTGTTTTTT CASSLRGAPGELFF
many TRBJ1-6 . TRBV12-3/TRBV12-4 TGTGCCAGCAGTGGGGAGTACGATAATTCACCCCTCCACTTT CASSGEYDNSPLHF
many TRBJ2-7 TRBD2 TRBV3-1 TGTGCCAGCAGCCAAAGCGGGAGGGCCGGGCGGGAGCAGTACTTC CASSQSGRAGREQYF
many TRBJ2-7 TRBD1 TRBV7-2 TGTGCCAGCAGACAGGGGATGGAGACCTACGAGCAGTACTTC CASRQGMETYEQYF
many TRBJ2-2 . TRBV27 TGTGCCAGCAGTTTAGGCATCCAGGCCTTGAACACCGGGGAGCTGTTTTTT CASSLGIQALNTGELFF
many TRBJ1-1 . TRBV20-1 TGCAGTGCTAGAGTGGGGGCAGGGACTGAAGCTTTCTTT CSARVGAGTEAFF
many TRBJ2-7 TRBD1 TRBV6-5 TGTGCCACCAGGGACAGGGGACCCTACGAGCAGTACTTC CATRDRGPYEQYF
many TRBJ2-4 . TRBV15 TGTGCCACCAGCAGAGCCGATACAGGAGCAAAAAACATTCAGTACTTC CATSRADTGAKNIQYF
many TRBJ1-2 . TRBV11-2 TGTGCCAGCAGCCGCCCCGGGAGAGGGGGCTATGGCTACACCTTC CASSRPGRGGYGYTF
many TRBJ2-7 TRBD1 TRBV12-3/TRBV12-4 TGTGCCAGCAGTTTAAAGGGGGCCCACGAGCAGTACTTC CASSLKGAHEQYF
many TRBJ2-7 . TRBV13 TGTGCCAGCAGCTTCCGCGGGGATAGAACCTTCTCCTACGAGCAGTACTTC CASSFRGDRTFSYEQYF
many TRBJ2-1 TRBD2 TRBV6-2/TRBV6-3 TGTGCCAGCAGTCTAGCGGGAGGAGGATACAATGAGCAGTTCTTC CASSLAGGGYNEQFF
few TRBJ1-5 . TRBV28 TGTGCCAGCAGTTTAGAGACAGGCCCCCAGCATTTT CASSLETGPQHF
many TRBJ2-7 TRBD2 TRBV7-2 TGTGCCAGCAGCTTAGTTGGGGGAGGGAGGGGATACGAGCAGTACTTC CASSLVGGGRGYEQYF
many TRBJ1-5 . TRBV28 TGTGCCAGCAGCGTGGACAGATATCAGCCCCAGCATTTT CASSVDRYQPQHF
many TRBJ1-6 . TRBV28 TGTGCCAGCAGTTTACGAACAGAGGGTTCACCCCTCCACTTT CASSLRTEGSPLHF
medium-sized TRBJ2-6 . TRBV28 TGTGCCAGCAGTTTTTGGGGAAGCTCTGGGGCCAACGTCCTGACTTTC CASSFWGSSGANVLTF
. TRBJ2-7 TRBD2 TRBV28 TGTGCCAGCAGTTTGGGGGGAGGGACCTACGAGCAGTACTTC CASSLGGGTYEQYF
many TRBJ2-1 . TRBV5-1 TGCGCCAGCAGCCCCTCCCGTGAGGGCAATGAGCAGTTCTTC CASSPSREGNEQFF
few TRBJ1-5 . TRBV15 TGTGCCACCAGCAGAGAGACTAGCAATCAGCCCCAGCATTTT CATSRETSNQPQHF
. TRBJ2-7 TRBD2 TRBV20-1 TGCAGTGCGGCTAGCGGGGACTACGAGCAGTACTTC CSAASGDYEQYF
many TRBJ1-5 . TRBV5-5 TGTGCCAGCAGCTTGCGGGATTCTCGGCAGCCCCAGCATTTT CASSLRDSRQPQHF
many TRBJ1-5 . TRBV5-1 TGCGCCAGCAGCTTAGCTTCAGGGACTCAGCCCCAGCATTTT CASSLASGTQPQHF
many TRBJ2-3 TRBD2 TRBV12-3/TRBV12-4 TGTGCCAGCACCCCCTCCCGGGGGGATTTAGATACGCAGTATTTT CASTPSRGDLDTQYF
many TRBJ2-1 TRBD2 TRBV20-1 TGCAGTGCTAGAGTCGGCGGGGGGGCCATAGAGCAGTTCTTC CSARVGGGAIEQFF
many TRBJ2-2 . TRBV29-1 TGCAGCGTTGAGTGGAGCTGGTACACCGGGGAGCTGTTTTTT CSVEWSWYTGELFF
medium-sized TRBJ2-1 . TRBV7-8 TGTGCCAGCAGCTTAAGGACTGGGAATGAGCAGTTCTTC CASSLRTGNEQFF
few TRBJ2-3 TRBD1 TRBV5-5 TGTGCCAGCAGCTTGCTGGGACAGGGGCAGTATTTT CASSLLGQGQYF
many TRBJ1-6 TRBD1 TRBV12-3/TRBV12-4 TGTGCCAGCAGTTCCGGGACAGGGGTGATAACCCTCCACTTT CASSSGTGVITLHF
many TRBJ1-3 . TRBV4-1 TGCGCCAGCAGCCAAGAGAGATCGGTCTCTGGAAACACCATATATTTT CASSQERSVSGNTIYF
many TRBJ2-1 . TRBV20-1 TGCAGTGCCGGAATAAATGAGCAGTTCTTC CSAGINEQFF
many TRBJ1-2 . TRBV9 TGTGCCAGCAGCGTAGATGGCGCTAACTATGGCTACACCTTC CASSVDGANYGYTF
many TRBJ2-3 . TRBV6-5 TGTGCCAGCAGTTACCCAGCCACAGATACGCAGTATTTT CASSYPATDTQYF
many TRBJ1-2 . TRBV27 TGTGCCAGCAGTGAAACACAGGGACGGTCCTATGGCTACACCTTC CASSETQGRSYGYTF
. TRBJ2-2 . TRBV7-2 TGTGCCAGCAGCTTATTAGGGAACACCGGGGAGCTGTTTTTT CASSLLGNTGELFF